This T cell receptor (beta chain) was retrieved from a study of blood T cell repertoires in COVID-19. Study overall: Some COVID-19 samples were acute and others convalescent; all came from the United States, Italy and Spain. Nucleic acid was either cDNA or gDNA, and it came from T cells, B-cell-depleted T cells, or PBMCs.

J lost 2 bases, V lost 3 bases, and 5 bases had no gene match. CDR1 is SGHRS, CDR2 YFSETQ, per germline. CDR3 length: 15 residues. Authors' processing steps: The authors estimated nucleated cell counts from reference gene primer amplification. Assay used: immunoSEQ multiplex PCR; TCRdb lists only in-frame clones, some missing. V and J calls and clone size are copied from that table; D and trimming were computed from the DNA. This sample has approximately 120,000 clones; approximately 85% occur once, and the top ten carry roughly 4.5%. This rearrangement joins TRBV5-1 to TRBJ2-7, with TRBD1 identical over 10 bases. The sample was peripheral blood. The clonotype comes from a human donor in a cohort sampled during active COVID-19. The CDR3 sequence is CASSSAGTGAYEQYF. The CDR3 DNA follows: TGCGCCAGCAGCTCCGCCGGGACAGGGGCCTACGAGCAGTACTTC.